These 10 T cell receptor beta chains share one sample of origin, sequenced in a study of vaccination effects on CD4 cells after COVID-19. Generated by immunoSEQ multiplex PCR, the TCRdb table keeps only in-frame clones and is missing some. The sample contains under 80,000 clones, 76% of which appear only once. Within the ViraFEST assay, antigen-specific CD4+ T cells underwent expansion with viral peptide pools prior to sequencing. Scientists isolated CD4+ T cells after a roughly ten-day culture period ended. Two doses of BNT162b2 or mRNA-1273 vaccine were administered to participants. Their target antigens are unknown. The source was CD4+ T cells from PBMCs cultured with HCoV-OC43 spike peptides, collected after COVID-19 vaccination. Stated subset: HCoV-OC43 spike overlapping peptide pool stimulation. The receptors were sampled from a human donor who received a COVID-19 vaccine.

The chain recombines TRBV6-5 with TRBJ2-3; D is unclear. V was cut by 5 bases and J by 4 bases, with 7 bases left in between. The CDR3 consists of 12 residues. Germline CDR1 reads MNHEY; CDR2 reads SVGAGI. In nucleotides, the CDR3 is TGTGCCAGCAGTCCACGGGCAGATACGCAGTATTTT. Translated, it gives CASSPRADTQYF.

The rearrangement joins TRBV7-2 to TRBJ2-2; the D gene could be TRBD1 or TRBD2 (7 bases each). Germline V gene data show CDR1 as SGHTA and CDR2 as FQGNSA. The germline V and J ends were trimmed by 6 bases and 6 bases, with 20 bases remaining between them. The CDR3 consists of 16 residues. In DNA, the CDR3 is TGTGCCAGCAGTAACAGACAGGGAGGGAAGTCCGGGGAGCTGTTTTTT. Its protein is CASSNRQGGKSGELFF.

In nucleotides, the CDR3 is TGCGCCAGCAGCTTGGGAGATCAGGGCGGGGGGGAGCAGTACGTC. It yields the protein CASSLGDQGGGEQYV. The J gene is TRBJ2-7, the V gene TRBV5-1; TRBD2 aligns across 8 bases. The length of the CDR3 is 15 residues. J was trimmed by 7 bases and V by 0 bases; bases with no gene match: 9. Per germline, CDR1 SGHRS and CDR2 YFSETQ.

V usage is TRBV11-2 and J usage is TRBJ2-6, with no clear D. This CDR3 comprises 15 residues. The V and J ends lost 3 bases and 0 bases respectively, with 6 bases between them. From germline, CDR1 is SGHAT and CDR2 FQNNGV. CDR3 nucleotides: TGTGCCAGCAGCTTGAGCCTCTCTGGGGCCAACGTCCTGACTTTC. Residues: CASSLSLSGANVLTF.

The gene calls are TRBV24-1 and TRBJ2-1; D might be TRBD2 (5 bases). V lost 5 bases and J 7 bases, leaving 11 bases between the germline ends. Germline values: CDR1 KGHDR, CDR2 SFDVKD. The CDR3 covers 13 residues. The chain's CDR3 is CATSAMGANEQFF. The CDR3 bases are TGTGCCACCAGTGCGATGGGAGCAAATGAGCAGTTCTTC.

The rearrangement links TRBV6-6 to TRBJ1-5; D is undetermined. V lost 8 bases and J lost 4, with 9 bases in between. This CDR3 region has 12 residues. CDR1 and CDR2 from the germline V gene are MNHNY and SVGAGI (reference sequence). Written as DNA, the CDR3 is TGTGCCAGCCAGGTCGGGAATCAGCCCCAGCATTTT. Residues: CASQVGNQPQHF.

The V gene is TRBV19, the J gene TRBJ1-4; no definite D call. Germline loops: CDR1 LNHDA, CDR2 SQIVND (reference sequence). V was shortened by 9 bases and J by 7 bases, with 18 bases between the two germline ends. The CDR3 spans 14 residues. The CDR3 DNA is TGTGCCAGCACGGTAGGGCGTGGCCTTGAAAAACTGTTTTTT. Translation: CASTVGRGLEKLFF.

This CDR3 reads CASSKNMNTEAFF. CDR3 nucleotides: TGTGCCAGCAGCAAGAACATGAACACTGAAGCTTTCTTT. J is TRBJ1-1 and V is TRBV3-1 (or the pseudogene TRBV3-2); the D is unclear. Trimming took off 5 bases at V and 0 bases at J, with 7 bases between the two ends. This CDR3 has 13 residues. From germline, CDR1 is LGHDT and CDR2 YNNKEL (reference sequence).

The rearrangement uses TRBV9 and TRBJ2-1; 7 nucleotides align to TRBD2. The CDR3 consists of 14 residues. The V gene end was trimmed by 4 bases and the J gene end by 8 bases; junction bases not matched to a gene: 9. Germline-derived CDR1 and CDR2 are SGDLS and YYNGEE. This CDR3 reads CASSSREDWDEQFF. The CDR3 coding sequence is TGTGCCAGCAGCTCCCGGGAGGACTGGGATGAGCAGTTCTTC.

The genes are TRBV19 and TRBJ2-7; 7 bases are shared with TRBD1. V shed 6 bases, J shed 4 bases, and the junction held 12 bases outside the gene matches. The CDR3 contains 15 residues. Germline assignment: CDR1 LNHDA and CDR2 SQIVND (reference sequence). Here the CDR3 reads CASSTDRDSAYEQYV. As DNA, the CDR3 is TGTGCCAGTAGCACTGACCGGGACAGCGCTTACGAGCAGTACGTC.